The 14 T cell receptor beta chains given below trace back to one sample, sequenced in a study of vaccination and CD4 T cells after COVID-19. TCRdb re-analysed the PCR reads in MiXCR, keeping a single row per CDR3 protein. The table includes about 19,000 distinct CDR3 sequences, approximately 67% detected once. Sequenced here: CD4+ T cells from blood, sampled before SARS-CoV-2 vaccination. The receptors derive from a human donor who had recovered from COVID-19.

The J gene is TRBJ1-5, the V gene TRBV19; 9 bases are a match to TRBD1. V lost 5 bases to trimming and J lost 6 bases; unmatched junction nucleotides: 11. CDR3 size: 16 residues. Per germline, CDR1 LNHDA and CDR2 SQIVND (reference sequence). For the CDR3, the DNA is TGTGCCAGTAGTCCTTCAAACAGGGGGCAAAGTCAGCCCCAGCATTTT. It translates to CASSPSNRGQSQPQHF.

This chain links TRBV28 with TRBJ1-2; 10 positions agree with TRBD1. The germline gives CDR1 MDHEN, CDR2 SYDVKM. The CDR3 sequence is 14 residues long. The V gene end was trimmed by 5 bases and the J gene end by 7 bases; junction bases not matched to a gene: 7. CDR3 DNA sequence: TGTGCCAGCAGTGAGACCCGGGACAGGGGTGGCTACACCTTC. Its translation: CASSETRDRGGYTF.

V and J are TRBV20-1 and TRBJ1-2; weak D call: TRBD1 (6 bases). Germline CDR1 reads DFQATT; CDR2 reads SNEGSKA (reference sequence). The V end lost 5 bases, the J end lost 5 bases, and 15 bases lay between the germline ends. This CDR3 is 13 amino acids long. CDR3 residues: CSAGARGRYGYTF. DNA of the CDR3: TGCAGTGCTGGGGCCAGGGGTAGATATGGCTACACCTTC.

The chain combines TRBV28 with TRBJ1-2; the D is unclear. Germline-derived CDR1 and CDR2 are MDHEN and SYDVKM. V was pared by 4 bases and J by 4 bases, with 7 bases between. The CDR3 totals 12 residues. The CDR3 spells CASSYNVYGYTF. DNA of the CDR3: TGTGCCAGCAGTTACAATGTCTATGGCTACACCTTC.

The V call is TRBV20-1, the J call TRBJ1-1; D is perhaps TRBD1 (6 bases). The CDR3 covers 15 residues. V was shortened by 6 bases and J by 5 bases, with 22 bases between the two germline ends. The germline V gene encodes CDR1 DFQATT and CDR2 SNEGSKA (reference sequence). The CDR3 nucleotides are TGCAGTGCCCCCGAGGGGGGGGCCCAGGAGACTGAAGCTTTCTTT. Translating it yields CSAPEGGAQETEAFF.

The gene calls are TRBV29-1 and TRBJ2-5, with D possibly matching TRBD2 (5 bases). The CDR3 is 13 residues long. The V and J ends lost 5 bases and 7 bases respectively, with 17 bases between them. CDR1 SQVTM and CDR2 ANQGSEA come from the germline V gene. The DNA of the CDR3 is TGCAGCGTTCGATCGTCGAGGGTCGGGACCCAGTACTTC. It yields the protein CSVRSSRVGTQYF.

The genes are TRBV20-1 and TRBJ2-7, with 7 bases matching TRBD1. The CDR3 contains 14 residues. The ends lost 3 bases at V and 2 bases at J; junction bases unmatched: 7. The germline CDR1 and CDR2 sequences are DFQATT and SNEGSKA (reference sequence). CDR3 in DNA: TGCAGTGCTAGCCCGCCAGGGGGAACCTACGAGCAGTACTTC. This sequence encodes CSASPPGGTYEQYF.

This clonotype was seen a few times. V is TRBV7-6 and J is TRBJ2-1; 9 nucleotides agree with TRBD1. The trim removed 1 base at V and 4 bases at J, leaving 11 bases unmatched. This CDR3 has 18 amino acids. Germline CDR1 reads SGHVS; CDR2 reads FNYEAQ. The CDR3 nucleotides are TGTGCCAGCAGCTTAGGAGGACACAGGGGGCGCGAGTACAATGAGCAGTTCTTC. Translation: CASSLGGHRGREYNEQFF.

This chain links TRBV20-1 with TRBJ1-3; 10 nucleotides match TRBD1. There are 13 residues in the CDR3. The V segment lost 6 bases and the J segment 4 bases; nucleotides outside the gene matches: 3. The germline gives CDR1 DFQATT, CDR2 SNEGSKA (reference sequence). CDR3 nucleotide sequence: TGCAGTGCGGGGACAGGGGACGGAAACACCATATATTTT. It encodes CSAGTGDGNTIYF.

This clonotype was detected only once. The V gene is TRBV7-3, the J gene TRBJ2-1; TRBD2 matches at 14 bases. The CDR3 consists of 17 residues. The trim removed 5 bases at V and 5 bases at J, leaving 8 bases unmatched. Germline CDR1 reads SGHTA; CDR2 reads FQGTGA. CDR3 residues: CASSRGLAGGKNNEQFF. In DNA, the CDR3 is TGTGCCAGCAGCCGAGGACTAGCGGGAGGAAAAAACAATGAGCAGTTCTTC. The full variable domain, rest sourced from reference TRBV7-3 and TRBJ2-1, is GAGVSQTPSNKVTEKGKYVELRCDPISGHTALYWYRQSLGQGPEFLIYFQGTGAADDSGLPNDRFFAVRPEGSVSTLKIQRTERGDSAVYLCASSRGLAGGKNNEQFFGPGTRLTVL.

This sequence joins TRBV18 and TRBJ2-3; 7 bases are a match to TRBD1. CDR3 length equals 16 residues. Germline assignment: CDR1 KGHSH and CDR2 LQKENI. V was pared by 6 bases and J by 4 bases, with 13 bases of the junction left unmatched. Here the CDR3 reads CASSLPGQQPPDTQYF. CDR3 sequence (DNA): TGTGCCAGCTCGCTCCCGGGACAGCAACCTCCAGATACGCAGTATTTT.

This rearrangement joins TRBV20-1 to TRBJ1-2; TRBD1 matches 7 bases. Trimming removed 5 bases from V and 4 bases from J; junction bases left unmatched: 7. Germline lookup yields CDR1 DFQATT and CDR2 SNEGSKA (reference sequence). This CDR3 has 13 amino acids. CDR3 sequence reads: CSAPDRSTYGYTF. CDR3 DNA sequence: TGCAGTGCTCCGGACAGGAGTACCTATGGCTACACCTTC.

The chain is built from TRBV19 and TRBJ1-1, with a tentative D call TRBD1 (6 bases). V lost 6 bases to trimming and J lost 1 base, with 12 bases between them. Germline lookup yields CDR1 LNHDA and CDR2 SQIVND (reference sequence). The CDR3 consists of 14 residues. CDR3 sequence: CASRGRTANTEAFF. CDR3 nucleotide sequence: TGTGCCAGTAGGGGGAGGACAGCGAACACTGAAGCTTTCTTT.

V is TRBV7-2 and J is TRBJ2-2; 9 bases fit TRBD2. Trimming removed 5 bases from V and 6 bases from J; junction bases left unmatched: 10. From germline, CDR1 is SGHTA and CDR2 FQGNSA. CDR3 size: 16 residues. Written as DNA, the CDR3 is TGTGCCAGCAGCCCGCCGGGACTAGCTGGGGCCGGGGAGCTGTTTTTT. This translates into CASSPPGLAGAGELFF.